These T cell receptor beta chains were read from a single sample in a study of blood T cell repertoires in COVID-19. This table comes from immunoSEQ multiplex PCR, and its TCRdb copy is limited to in-frame clones, with some not included. The profile shows about 110,000 clones, 70% to 90% of them singletons. Sequenced: peripheral blood. Receptors originate from a human donor in a cohort sampled during active COVID-19. Both conserved end residues are part of each CDR3. A D gene is named only where the DNA matches it firmly. A row's size may be missing; if present it is once, few, many or a size class.

CASRGAANYGYTF	TGTGCCAGCAGGGGGGCAGCTAACTATGGCTACACCTTC	TRBJ1-2	-	13	TRBV6-5	-
CASSLTDRPFNYGYTF	TGTGCCAGCAGCTTAACCGACAGGCCGTTTAACTATGGCTACACCTTC	TRBJ1-2	-	16	TRBV7-2	-
CAWSHRNYNEQFF	TGTGCCTGGAGTCACAGAAACTACAATGAGCAGTTCTTC	TRBJ2-1	-	13	TRBV30	-
CASSWTGKNIQYF	TGTGCCAGCAGCTGGACAGGCAAAAACATTCAGTACTTC	TRBJ2-4	TRBD1	13	TRBV11-2	-
CASSVGDRGQYEQYF	TGTGCCAGCAGCGTAGGGGACAGGGGGCAGTACGAGCAGTACTTC	TRBJ2-7	TRBD1	15	TRBV9	-
CASSPLRGKEIIQYF	TGTGCCAGCTCACCCCTCCGCGGGAAGGAAATCATTCAGTACTTC	TRBJ2-4	-	15	TRBV18	-
CASTVDSQETQYF	TGTGCCAGCACTGTAGACAGCCAAGAGACCCAGTACTTC	TRBJ2-5	-	13	TRBV2	-
CASSQDESSYNSPLHF	TGTGCCAGCAGCCAAGATGAGAGCTCCTATAATTCACCCCTCCACTTT	TRBJ1-6	-	16	TRBV4-2	-
CASSFGRGTSADTQYF	-	TRBJ2-3	-	16	TRBV12-1	-
CASSPVPVAGVYNEQFF	TGCGCCAGCAGTCCTGTCCCAGTAGCGGGGGTATACAATGAGCAGTTCTTC	TRBJ2-1	TRBD2	17	TRBV4-3	-
CSASRRGLTEAFF	TGCAGTGCTAGTAGGCGGGGCCTCACTGAAGCTTTCTTT	TRBJ1-1	-	13	TRBV20-1	-
CASSLAKETQYF	TGTGCCAGCAGCTTAGCTAAAGAGACCCAGTACTTC	TRBJ2-5	-	12	TRBV7-2	-
CASSDLYSLASSYEQYF	TGTGCCAGCAGTGATTTATACAGCTTGGCATCGTCCTACGAGCAGTACTTC	TRBJ2-7	-	17	TRBV6-1	-
CASSPKGLAGNTGELFF	TGTGCCAGCTCACCAAAGGGACTAGCGGGGAACACCGGGGAGCTGTTTTTT	TRBJ2-2	TRBD2	17	TRBV18	-
CASSEGGPTDTQYF	TGTGCCAGCAGTGAAGGGGGGCCCACAGATACGCAGTATTTT	TRBJ2-3	-	14	TRBV2	-
CASSTGQGVGTDTQYF	TGCGCCAGCAGCACCGGACAGGGGGTGGGCACAGATACGCAGTATTTT	TRBJ2-3	TRBD1	16	TRBV5-1	-
CASRPGGIGSYNEQFF	TGTGCCAGCAGACCAGGGGGCATTGGCTCCTACAATGAGCAGTTCTTC	TRBJ2-1	TRBD1	16	TRBV28	once
CASSWGLAGPSNTGELFF	TGCGCCAGCAGCTGGGGACTAGCGGGACCTTCGAACACCGGGGAGCTGTTTTTT	TRBJ2-2	TRBD2	18	TRBV5-1	-
CASSPPRQGLNTGELFF	TGTGCCAGCTCACCACCTAGACAGGGGTTGAACACCGGGGAGCTGTTTTTT	TRBJ2-2	TRBD1	17	TRBV18	few
CASSTTSGFYNEQFF	TGTGCCAGCAGCACTACTAGCGGATTCTACAATGAGCAGTTCTTC	TRBJ2-1	TRBD2	15	TRBV7-2	once
CASRSTLGKGDTEAFF	TGTGCCAGCAGGAGCACGTTGGGCAAAGGTGATACTGAAGCTTTCTTT	TRBJ1-1	-	16	TRBV7-9	once
CSVRGREKNTGELFF	TGCAGCGTCCGAGGGCGGGAGAAGAACACCGGGGAGCTGTTTTTT	TRBJ2-2	TRBD2	15	TRBV29-1	once
CASMDRATTEAFF	TGTGCCAGTATGGACAGGGCTACAACTGAAGCTTTCTTT	TRBJ1-1	TRBD1	13	TRBV19	-
CASTLTGGANVLTF	TGTGCCAGCACCCTGACAGGTGGGGCCAACGTCCTGACTTTC	TRBJ2-6	-	14	TRBV5-6	medium-sized
CASHPESQGGGETQYF	TGTGCCAGCCACCCAGAGTCGCAGGGCGGAGGGGAGACCCAGTACTTC	TRBJ2-5	-	16	TRBV5-5	-
CSVGGQARGQFF	TGCAGCGTTGGCGGACAGGCCCGGGGGCAGTTCTTC	TRBJ2-1	TRBD1	12	TRBV29-1	-
CATDDRYNEQFF	TGTGCCACCGACGACAGGTACAATGAGCAGTTCTTC	TRBJ2-1	-	12	TRBV6-6	-
CASSAAGGRGYGYTF	TGTGCCAGCAGCGCGGCAGGGGGCAGAGGCTATGGCTACACCTTC	TRBJ1-2	TRBD1	15	TRBV7-3	-
CASSFQSGGAGEQFF	TGTGCCAGCAGCTTCCAGAGCGGGGGGGCAGGCGAGCAGTTCTTC	TRBJ2-1	TRBD2	15	TRBV7-9	-
CASSRDRGGYTF	TGTGCCAGCAGCCGCGACCGGGGTGGCTACACCTTC	TRBJ1-2	-	12	TRBV5-6	-
CASDLEGQGYTEAFF	TGCGCCAGCGACCTGGAGGGACAGGGGTATACTGAAGCTTTCTTT	TRBJ1-1	TRBD1	15	TRBV5-1	-